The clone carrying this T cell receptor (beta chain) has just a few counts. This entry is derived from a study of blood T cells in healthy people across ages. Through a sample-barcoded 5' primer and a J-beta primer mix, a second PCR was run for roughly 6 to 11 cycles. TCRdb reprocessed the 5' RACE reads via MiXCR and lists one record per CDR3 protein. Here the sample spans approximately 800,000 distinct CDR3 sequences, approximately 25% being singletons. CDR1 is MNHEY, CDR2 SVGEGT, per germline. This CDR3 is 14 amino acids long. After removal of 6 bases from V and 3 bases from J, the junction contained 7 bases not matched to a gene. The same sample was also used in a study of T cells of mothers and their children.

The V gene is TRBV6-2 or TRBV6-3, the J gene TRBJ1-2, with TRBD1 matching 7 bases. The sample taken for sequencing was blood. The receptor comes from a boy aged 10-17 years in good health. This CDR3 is CASRSRDRDYGYTF. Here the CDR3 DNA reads TGTGCCAGCAGATCACGTGACAGGGACTATGGCTACACCTTC.